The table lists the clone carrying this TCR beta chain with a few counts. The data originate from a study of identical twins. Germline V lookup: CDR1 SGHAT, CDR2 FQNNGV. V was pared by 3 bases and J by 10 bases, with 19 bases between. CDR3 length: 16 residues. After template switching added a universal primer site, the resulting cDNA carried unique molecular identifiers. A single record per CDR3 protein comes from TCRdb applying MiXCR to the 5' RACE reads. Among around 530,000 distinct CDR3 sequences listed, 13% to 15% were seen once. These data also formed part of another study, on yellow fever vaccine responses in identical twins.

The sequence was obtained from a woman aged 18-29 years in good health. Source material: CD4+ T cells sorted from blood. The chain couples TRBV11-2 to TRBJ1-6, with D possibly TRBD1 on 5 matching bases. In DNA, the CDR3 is TGTGCCAGCAGCTTTAATGGGGACGCCCGAGGATCACCCCTCCACTTT. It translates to CASSFNGDARGSPLHF.